A single sample is the source of the 11 T cell receptor beta chains below, sequenced in a study of cytomegalovirus exposure and HLA in healthy donors. PCR amplification relied on 60 Vbeta primers (plus 13 Jbeta primers). Profiled with immunoSEQ multiplex PCR; TCRdb holds only in-frame clones, not every one. The repertoire holds some 150,000 clones, with 55% to 65% as singletons. Sequenced material: PBMCs. These receptors were taken from a man in his forties in good health and CMV-seronegative.

This chain joins TRBV5-1 and TRBJ2-5, with 9 nucleotides matching TRBD1. The V segment lost 4 bases and the J segment 5 bases; nucleotides outside the gene matches: 6. Germline CDR1 reads SGHRS; CDR2 reads YFSETQ. The CDR3 spans 14 residues. In DNA, the CDR3 is TGCGCCAGCAGCCCGACAGGGGGTGGGGAGACCCAGTACTTC. Its protein is CASSPTGGGETQYF.

The rearrangement uses TRBV18 and TRBJ2-3; perhaps TRBD2 as D (6 bases). The germline gives CDR1 KGHSH, CDR2 LQKENI. CDR3 size: 16 residues. Trimming removed 4 bases at V and 0 bases at J, with 14 bases between. CDR3 protein: CASSLRLDPSTDTQYF. CDR3 in DNA: TGTGCCAGCTCACTTCGACTAGATCCTAGCACAGATACGCAGTATTTT.

This clone showed up just a few times. V gene TRBV7-9 combines with J gene TRBJ1-1; D gene ambiguous. There are 14 residues in the CDR3. V was shortened by 3 bases and J by 1 base, with 9 bases between the two germline ends. CDR1 is SEHNR and CDR2 is FQNEAQ in the germline V gene (reference sequence). In DNA, the CDR3 is TGTGCCAGCAGCTTCGGACGGGGGAACACTGAAGCTTTCTTT. Its protein is CASSFGRGNTEAFF.

The chain carries TRBV30 and TRBJ2-3, with 7 bases aligning to TRBD1. This CDR3 spans 15 amino acids. Germline V gene data show CDR1 as GTSNPN and CDR2 as SVGIG (reference sequence). V lost 2 bases, J lost 1 base, and 6 bases stayed unmatched. The CDR3 here is CAWSPSQGGTDTQYF. The CDR3 coding sequence is TGTGCCTGGAGTCCATCCCAGGGGGGCACAGATACGCAGTATTTT.

On this clone itself: At one boundary the junction diverges from the germline segment, which might be a read error. This chain uses TRBV27 with TRBJ2-5, with a possible D match to TRBD2 (7 bases). The germline CDR1 and CDR2 sequences are MNHEY and SMNVEV (reference sequence). This CDR3 is 13 amino acids long. The CDR3 region is CASSPWAGEGQHF. In DNA, the CDR3 is TGTGCCAGCAGTCCCTGGGCAGGGGAGGGCCAACACTTC.

The V gene is TRBV27, the J gene TRBJ2-7; a weak D match, TRBD1 (5 bases). The V end lost 3 bases, the J end lost 2 bases, and 17 bases lay between the germline ends. This CDR3 spans 16 amino acids. CDR1 MNHEY and CDR2 SMNVEV come from the germline V gene (reference sequence). The CDR3: CASSLLSSGSAYEQYF. The CDR3 region has the DNA TGTGCCAGCAGTTTGTTGTCGTCAGGGTCGGCCTACGAGCAGTACTTC.

The V call is TRBV19, the J call TRBJ2-7; weak D call: TRBD2 (5 bases). Deletions cut 6 bases from V and 6 bases from J, with 9 bases between. The CDR3 is 11 amino acids. Germline values: CDR1 LNHDA, CDR2 SQIVND (reference sequence). This CDR3 reads CASSSLGEQYF. Written as DNA, the CDR3 is TGTGCCAGTAGCTCACTAGGCGAGCAGTACTTC.

The J gene is TRBJ1-4, the V gene TRBV13, with a tentative D call TRBD1 (5 bases). The V and J ends lost 0 bases and 3 bases respectively, with 11 bases between them. Germline CDR1 reads PRHDT; CDR2 reads FYEKMQ (reference sequence). There are 16 residues in the CDR3. The CDR3: CASSLGGRAPNEKLFF. CDR3 DNA sequence: TGTGCCAGCAGCTTAGGAGGCAGGGCCCCTAATGAAAAACTGTTTTTT.

V gene TRBV6-1 combines with J gene TRBJ1-2; D perhaps matches TRBD1 (5 bases). Germline-derived CDR1 and CDR2 are MNHNS and SASEGT. Between the trimmed V and J ends, which lost 0 bases and 6 bases, there was a span of 8 bases. The CDR3 consists of 13 residues. The CDR3 here is CASSEALGHGYTF. In DNA, the CDR3 is TGTGCCAGCAGTGAAGCGCTGGGGCATGGCTACACCTTC.

The V call is TRBV27, the J call TRBJ1-6; 11 nucleotides line up with TRBD1. V trimming: 4 bases; J trimming: 0 bases; junction bases outside the gene matches: 2. CDR1 and CDR2 from the germline V gene are MNHEY and SMNVEV (reference sequence). CDR3 size: 17 residues. Written as DNA, the CDR3 is TGTGCCAGCAGTTCCGGGACAGGGGGCTCCTATAATTCACCCCTCCACTTT. It translates to CASSSGTGGSYNSPLHF.

The V call is TRBV15, the J call TRBJ2-1; 8 bases align to TRBD2. This CDR3 spans 15 amino acids. The trim removed 1 base at V and 5 bases at J, leaving 4 bases unmatched. The germline gives CDR1 LNHNV, CDR2 YYDKDF (reference sequence). The CDR3 here is CATSRVQRGNNEQFF. CDR3 in DNA: TGTGCCACCAGCAGAGTCCAGCGGGGGAACAATGAGCAGTTCTTC.